This T cell receptor (beta chain) derives from a study of cytomegalovirus exposure and HLA in healthy donors. Germline values: CDR1 SGHRS, CDR2 YFSETQ. V dropped 2 bases and J dropped 2; count of bases not matched to a gene: 5. The CDR3 loop spans 15 amino acids. Generated by immunoSEQ multiplex PCR, the TCRdb table keeps only in-frame clones and is missing some. This table has roughly 47,000 clones, over 85% appearing once. V gene TRBV5-1 combines with J gene TRBJ2-3; TRBD1 aligns across 7 bases. The origin of this receptor is a young woman in good health and CMV-seronegative. Material for sequencing was PBMCs. This CDR3 reads CASSLGTDSTDTQYF. As DNA, the CDR3 is TGCGCCAGCAGCTTAGGGACAGATTCCACAGATACGCAGTATTTT. Variable domain in full (rest from reference TRBV5-1 and TRBJ2-3): KAGVTQTPRYLIKTRGQQVTLSCSPISGHRSVSWYQQTPGQGLQFLFEYFSETQRNKGNFPGRFSGRQFSNSRSEMNVSTLELGDSALYLCASSLGTDSTDTQYFGPGTRLTVL.